The rows below give T cell receptor beta chains drawn from one sample of a study of blood T cell repertoires in COVID-19. Data came from immunoSEQ multiplex PCR; TCRdb stores just in-frame clones and leaves some out. The sample gives approximately 150,000 clones, approximately 90% of which show up once; around 1.5% is in the top ten. The sequenced sample was peripheral blood. These receptors came from a human donor in a cohort sampled during active COVID-19. Both conserved end residues are part of each CDR3. D genes are given only for firm matches. Clone size is not always given. Where it is, it says once, few, many or a class for expanded clones.

NA	TRBJ2-7	NA	11	TRBV2	TGTGCCAGCAGTGCGACACCCGGGCAGTACTTC	CASSATPGQYF
NA	TRBJ1-1	TRBD1	14	TRBV5-1	TGCGCCAGCAGCAACAGACAGGGGTTGGCTGAAGCTTTCTTT	CASSNRQGLAEAFF
NA	TRBJ2-7	TRBD2	16	TRBV2	TGTGCCAGCGGGCCCGGGACTAGCGGGGGGGCGGACGAGCAGTACTTC	CASGPGTSGGADEQYF
NA	TRBJ1-2	NA	14	TRBV6-5	TGTGCCAGCAGACAAACAGGGAGTCAGGGTGGCTACACCTTC	CASRQTGSQGGYTF
NA	TRBJ2-1	TRBD2	14	TRBV29-1	TGCAGCGTTGCCCAGCGGGGCTCCTACAATGAGCAGTTCTTC	CSVAQRGSYNEQFF
NA	TRBJ1-4	NA	13	TRBV28	TGTGCCGCCCGGGGGTCAACTAATGAAAAACTGTTTTTT	CAARGSTNEKLFF
NA	TRBJ2-1	TRBD2	14	TRBV11-3	TGTGCCAGCAGCCCGGGGGGGGTTACGAATGAGCAGTTCTTC	CASSPGGVTNEQFF
NA	TRBJ2-3	NA	13	TRBV3-1/TRBV3-2	TGTGCCAGCAGCCAATCCACAGCAGATACGCAGTATTTT	CASSQSTADTQYF
NA	TRBJ2-7	NA	14	TRBV19	TGTGCCAGTAGTAGGACAGACGGCTCCTACGAGCAGTACTTC	CASSRTDGSYEQYF
NA	TRBJ2-3	TRBD2	15	TRBV5-8	TGTGCCAGCAGCTTTGGCGGGGGGCCCCCAGATACGCAGTATTTT	CASSFGGGPPDTQYF
NA	TRBJ2-5	NA	14	TRBV4-2	TGTGCCAGCAGCCCCCGACATTTAAAAGAGACCCAGTACTTC	CASSPRHLKETQYF
NA	TRBJ1-2	TRBD1	15	TRBV2	TGTGCCAGCAGTCTACAGGAAGACAGGGGGCGAGGCTACACCTTC	CASSLQEDRGRGYTF
NA	TRBJ2-1	TRBD2	15	TRBV6-1	TGTGCCAGCAGTGAAGCGGCGGGGGGGCATAATGAGCAGTTCTTC	CASSEAAGGHNEQFF
NA	TRBJ2-7	TRBD1	13	TRBV5-6	TGTGCCAGCAGCCACCAGGGGGCCGGGGAGCAGTACTTC	CASSHQGAGEQYF
NA	TRBJ1-1	NA	15	TRBV7-8	TGTGCCAGCAGCTTAATTAGGCAGGAAGACACTGAAGCTTTCTTT	CASSLIRQEDTEAFF
NA	TRBJ2-3	NA	15	TRBV9	TGTGCCAGCAGCGTAGCTGCTATCCGCACAGATACGCAGTATTTT	CASSVAAIRTDTQYF
few	TRBJ1-6	NA	13	TRBV3-1/TRBV3-2	TGTGCCAGCAGCCATAACTATAATTCACCCCTCCACTTT	CASSHNYNSPLHF
few	TRBJ1-5	NA	14	TRBV2	TGTGCCAGCAGTGAGTTCAGTGGCAATCAGCCCCAGCATTTT	CASSEFSGNQPQHF
NA	TRBJ2-2	TRBD1	16	TRBV5-1	TGCGCCAGCAGCTTGGCCGGACAGGGGAACACCGGGGAGCTGTTTTTT	CASSLAGQGNTGELFF
NA	TRBJ2-7	NA	12	TRBV2	TGTGCCAGCAGATTGGAGGCTTCTAGGGAGTACTTC	CASRLEASREYF
NA	TRBJ2-7	NA	12	TRBV9	TGTGCCAGCAGCGCGGGCGGGGACGAGCAGTACTTC	CASSAGGDEQYF
NA	TRBJ1-2	NA	17	TRBV30	TGTGCCTGTAAGTCCAAGGGGCCACATACCTACGACTATGGCTACACCTTC	CACKSKGPHTYDYGYTF
NA	TRBJ1-2	NA	13	TRBV5-4	TGTGCCAGCAGCTTGGTTTACGAGGATGGCTACACCTTC	CASSLVYEDGYTF
NA	TRBJ2-7	TRBD1	16	TRBV15	TGTGCCACCAGCAGAGATCCCACAGGGGTAACTTACGAGCAGTACTTC	CATSRDPTGVTYEQYF
NA	TRBJ2-5	NA	13	TRBV7-8	TGTGCCAGCAGAAGCGGACTTCAAGAGACCCAGTACTTC	CASRSGLQETQYF
few	TRBJ2-5	TRBD2	18	TRBV9	TGTGCCAGCAGCTCCGCGGCGAATAGCGGGGGGGCAGGTGAGACCCAGTACTTC	CASSSAANSGGAGETQYF
NA	TRBJ2-2	NA	14	TRBV28	TGTGCCAGCAGTAAATCAGGGATATCCGGGGAGCTGTTTTTT	CASSKSGISGELFF
NA	TRBJ2-7	NA	13	TRBV27	TGTGCCAGCAGTTTTCAGGAAACCTACGAGCAGTACTTC	CASSFQETYEQYF
NA	TRBJ2-7	NA	14	TRBV9	TGTGCCAGCAGCGTAGGCTCAACTAGCCACGAGCAGTACTTC	CASSVGSTSHEQYF
NA	TRBJ1-1	NA	13	TRBV2	TGTGCCAGCAGTGTCAGGGTGGACGGTGAAGCTTTCTTT	CASSVRVDGEAFF
once	TRBJ2-1	TRBD2	15	TRBV20-1	TGCAGTGCTAGTAGCGGGGGTCCGGGCGGGAATGAGCAGTTCTTC	CSASSGGPGGNEQFF
NA	TRBJ1-1	TRBD1	14	TRBV9	TGTGCCAGCAGCGTGGGACAGGACAACACTGAAGCTTTCTTT	CASSVGQDNTEAFF
NA	TRBJ1-2	NA	14	TRBV30	TGTGCCTGGACCGAGACAGCTACGAACTATGGCTACACCTTC	CAWTETATNYGYTF
NA	TRBJ2-1	TRBD2	16	TRBV11-3	TGTGCCAGCAGCTTAGGCCTGTCGGGGGGGGACAATGAGCAGTTCTTC	CASSLGLSGGDNEQFF
NA	TRBJ2-7	NA	16	TRBV9	TGTGCCAGCAGCGTAGAGTCGACTCCGTTCTCCTACGAGCAGTACTTC	CASSVESTPFSYEQYF